The rows below give T cell receptor beta chains drawn from one sample of a study of CD8 T cells in Susac syndrome. MiXCR was run by TCRdb on the immunoSEQ multiplex PCR reads, yielding one entry per CDR3 protein. This sample has 90,000 to 110,000 distinct CDR3 sequences; around 95% occur once, and the top ten carry approximately 0.093%. Material for sequencing was CD4+ T cells from PBMCs. The receptors were gathered from a human donor in good health. Both conserved end residues are part of each CDR3. D genes are given only for firm matches. Clone size is not always given. Where it is, it says once, few, many or a class for expanded clones.

TRBJ1-1	NA	NA	TRBV19	TGTGCCAGTAGTATCCCGGGGGGGGCATCAACCGAAGCTTTCTTT	CASSIPGGASTEAFF
TRBJ2-3	NA	TRBD2	TRBV4-1	TGCGCCAGCAGCCAACCCTTAGCGGGAGCCGTCACAGATACGCAGTATTTT	CASSQPLAGAVTDTQYF
TRBJ2-6	NA	TRBD2	TRBV27	TGTGCCAGCAGCTCCGGCCGGGGGGAATCCGGGGCCAACGTCCTGACTTTC	CASSSGRGESGANVLTF
TRBJ1-1	NA	NA	TRBV29-1	TGCAGCGTTCGTTGGGGAACGTACACTGAAGCTTTCTTT	CSVRWGTYTEAFF
TRBJ2-1	NA	TRBD1	TRBV3-1	TGTGCCAGCAGCCCAGGACAGGGATACAATGAGCAGTTCTTC	CASSPGQGYNEQFF
TRBJ2-7	NA	NA	TRBV5-4	TGTGCCAGCAGCGTGGGCAAGGGGGAGCAGTACTTC	CASSVGKGEQYF
TRBJ2-6	NA	NA	TRBV7-8	TGTGCCAGCAGAAATCGATCTGGGGCCAACGTCCTGACTTTC	CASRNRSGANVLTF
TRBJ2-7	NA	NA	TRBV29-1	TGCAGCGTTGCGGCATCAGTCTACGAGCAGTACTTC	CSVAASVYEQYF
TRBJ1-2	NA	NA	TRBV3-1	TGTGCCAGCAGCCCTCAGGCGGGTTCTAACTATGGCTACACCTTC	CASSPQAGSNYGYTF
TRBJ2-7	NA	TRBD2	TRBV6-5	TGTGCCAGCAGTTACTCGGGACTAGCGGGCGGGGGATACGAGCAGTACTTC	CASSYSGLAGGGYEQYF
TRBJ2-1	NA	TRBD2	TRBV10-3	TGTGCCATCAGTGGGGCGGGAGGGCCTGGTGAGCAGTTCTTC	CAISGAGGPGEQFF
TRBJ2-5	NA	NA	TRBV2	TGTGCCAGCAGTGACGGGGAAGCGACCCAAGAGACCCAGTACTTC	CASSDGEATQETQYF
TRBJ2-1	NA	TRBD2	TRBV4-1	TGCGCCAGCAGCCAAGGCGTAATAAGGACTAGCGGCCCTCCCAATGAGCAGTTCTTC	CASSQGVIRTSGPPNEQFF
TRBJ2-7	NA	NA	TRBV12-3/TRBV12-4	TGTGCCAGCAGTTTGGGTAGCGGGCAGTACTTC	CASSLGSGQYF
TRBJ2-2	NA	TRBD1	TRBV7-3	TGTGCCAGCAGCTCTTCGGACAGGGCCGGACGTCGACCCGGGGAGCTGTTTTTT	CASSSSDRAGRRPGELFF
TRBJ1-6	NA	TRBD1	TRBV29-1	TGCAGCGCCCCCGGACAGGGAAATTCACCCCTCCACTTT	CSAPGQGNSPLHF
TRBJ2-1	NA	TRBD2	TRBV5-1	TGCGCCAGCAGCACCGGGACTAGCGGGGCAGAGCAGTTCTTC	CASSTGTSGAEQFF
TRBJ2-5	NA	TRBD2	TRBV12-3/TRBV12-4	TGTGCCAGCAGTTCACTCTTAGCGGGGGGCTGGGAGACCCAGTACTTC	CASSSLLAGGWETQYF
TRBJ1-1	NA	NA	TRBV29-1	TGCAGCGTTGTCAGTCTCATGAACACTGAAGCTTTCTTT	CSVVSLMNTEAFF
TRBJ2-3	NA	NA	TRBV7-6	TGTGCCAGCAGCCCACCTGGACCATCCAATACTCAGTATTTT	CASSPPGPSNTQYF
TRBJ2-7	NA	NA	TRBV12-3/TRBV12-4	TGTGCCAGCAGTTCCGGGGTGGGAGAACAGTACTTC	CASSSGVGEQYF
TRBJ1-5	NA	NA	TRBV6-6	TGTGCCAGCAGTTTACAGGTTTATGGGCCCCAGCATTTT	CASSLQVYGPQHF
TRBJ2-3	NA	TRBD2	TRBV27	TGTGCCAGCAGCCTCAGCGGGAGAGGCGGCGATACGCAGTATTTT	CASSLSGRGGDTQYF
TRBJ2-7	NA	NA	TRBV2	TGTGCCAGCAGTGAAGCGCGGGGTGCCCCGGGGCAGTTCTCCTACGAGCAGTACTTC	CASSEARGAPGQFSYEQYF
TRBJ2-3	NA	NA	TRBV3-1	TGTGCCAGCAGCCAAGCCGGGGACGCAGATACGCAGTATTTT	CASSQAGDADTQYF
TRBJ2-3	NA	TRBD1	TRBV5-4	TGTGCCAGCAGCTCCGCTGACTGGACAGGGGCGCAGTATTTT	CASSSADWTGAQYF
TRBJ1-1	once	NA	TRBV12-3/TRBV12-4	TGTGCCAGCAGGGGGACGATAGGAGCGGCGGGCACTGAAGCTTTCTTT	CASRGTIGAAGTEAFF
TRBJ2-7	NA	TRBD1	TRBV7-9	TGTGCCAGCAGCAGAGACGGGACAGCCTACTACGAGCAGTACTTC	CASSRDGTAYYEQYF
TRBJ1-2	NA	NA	TRBV20-1	TGCAGTGCTAGGCCCCACACAGGTGGCTACACCTTC	CSARPHTGGYTF
TRBJ2-1	NA	TRBD2	TRBV5-1	TGCGCCAGCGCCGGAGCGGGACTCTACAATGAGCAGTTCTTC	CASAGAGLYNEQFF
TRBJ1-2	once	NA	TRBV6-5	TGTGCCAGCAGTTACTCGAAGGGGTCTAACTATGGCTACACCTTC	CASSYSKGSNYGYTF
TRBJ1-5	NA	NA	TRBV7-2	TGTGCCAGCAGCTTAGAGAGGGATCAGCCCCAGCATTTT	CASSLERDQPQHF
TRBJ2-7	NA	TRBD2	TRBV3-1	TGTGCCAGCAGCAATGCGGGAGGACTAGGGGGCGAGCAGTACTTC	CASSNAGGLGGEQYF
TRBJ2-5	NA	NA	TRBV7-2	TGTGCCAGCAGCTTAGAACTAGTCCAAGAGACCCAGTACTTC	CASSLELVQETQYF
TRBJ2-3	NA	NA	TRBV10-3	TGTGCCATCCGGCAGGCCGGAGATACGCAGTATTTT	CAIRQAGDTQYF
TRBJ1-1	NA	NA	TRBV30	TGTGCCTGGAGCAGGGAGACAGGGAACACTGAAGCTTTCTTT	CAWSRETGNTEAFF
TRBJ1-4	NA	NA	TRBV11-1	TGTGCCAGCAGCTTAAGGTCGACGGCTTTCAATGAAAAACTGTTTTTT	CASSLRSTAFNEKLFF